Listed below are T cell receptor beta chains from one sample, sequenced in a study of post-analysis software for immune sequencing data. TCRdb re-derived calls from the PCR reads in MiXCR, one entry per CDR3 protein. The table records 450,000 to 650,000 distinct CDR3 sequences, around 40% of them present only once. Sequenced material: blood. All receptors come from a girl between 5 and 17 years old with multiple sclerosis. Both conserved end residues are part of each CDR3. A D gene is named only where the DNA matches it firmly. Clone sizes are given selectively: once, few, many, or a class where the clone is expanded.

cdr3_aa,cdr3_nt,j_call,clone_size,d_call,v_call
CASSPGLAGAGSDTQYF,TGTGCCAGCAGCCCGGGACTAGCGGGCGCAGGGTCAGATACGCAGTATTTT,TRBJ2-3,-,TRBD2,TRBV7-6
CSARVGGEETQYF,TGCAGTGCTAGAGTTGGAGGGGAAGAGACCCAGTACTTC,TRBJ2-5,few,-,TRBV20-1
CASSPQTGEQRETQYF,TGTGCCAGCAGCCCCCAGACAGGGGAGCAACGGGAGACCCAGTACTTC,TRBJ2-5,-,TRBD1,TRBV5-4
CASRPRDYRKLRETQYF,TGTGCCAGCAGACCCCGGGACTACCGTAAACTGAGAGAGACCCAGTACTTC,TRBJ2-5,-,TRBD2,TRBV28
CASSLKDSSYEQYF,TGTGCCAGCAGCTTAAAGGACAGCTCCTACGAGCAGTACTTC,TRBJ2-7,-,-,TRBV7-8
CASSENFPIWGYTF,TGTGCCAGCAGCGAGAACTTCCCCATTTGGGGCTACACCTTC,TRBJ1-2,-,-,TRBV9
CSARETGPNSPLHF,TGCAGTGCTAGAGAGACAGGCCCCAATTCACCCCTCCACTTT,TRBJ1-6,few,-,TRBV20-1
CAISESAGSYGYTF,TGTGCCATCAGTGAGTCTGCGGGTAGCTATGGCTACACCTTC,TRBJ1-2,-,-,TRBV10-3
CASSPSTGTQYF,TGTGCCAGCAGTCCTTCCACAGGTACGCAGTATTTT,TRBJ2-3,-,-,TRBV25-1
CASSPDRGNSYEQYF,TGCGCCAGCAGCCCAGACAGGGGGAACTCCTACGAGCAGTACTTC,TRBJ2-7,few,TRBD1,TRBV5-1
CASSLGQDYEQYF,TGTGCCAGCAGCTTAGGACAAGACTACGAGCAGTACTTC,TRBJ2-7,few,-,TRBV11-3
CASSEGQVDTGELFF,TGTGCCAGCAGCGAAGGACAGGTGGACACCGGGGAGCTGTTTTTT,TRBJ2-2,-,TRBD1,TRBV7-3
CSAPGTSGTYNEQFF,TGCAGTGCCCCGGGCACTAGCGGGACCTACAATGAGCAGTTCTTC,TRBJ2-1,few,TRBD2,TRBV20-1
CASSLGSGGDEQYF,TGTGCCAGCAGCCTAGGGTCCGGGGGCGACGAGCAGTACTTC,TRBJ2-7,-,-,TRBV7-2
CASGLAFTRTGGSYNEQFF,TGTGCTAGTGGTTTGGCCTTTACCCGGACTGGGGGATCCTACAATGAGCAGTTCTTC,TRBJ2-1,-,-,TRBV12-5
CASSHRDSANEQFF,TGTGCCAGCAGCCACCGGGACTCCGCCAATGAGCAGTTCTTC,TRBJ2-1,-,-,TRBV6-2/TRBV6-3
CASSLIGSQYQETQYF,TGCGCCAGCAGCTTGATTGGCAGCCAATACCAAGAGACCCAGTACTTC,TRBJ2-5,few,-,TRBV5-1
CASSSQLEQPQHF,TGTGCCAGCAGTTCCCAATTGGAACAGCCCCAGCATTTT,TRBJ1-5,-,-,TRBV12-3/TRBV12-4
CASSYPRTGQPQHF,TGTGCCAGCAGTTACCCCAGGACAGGGCAGCCCCAGCATTTT,TRBJ1-5,-,TRBD1,TRBV6-6
CASSASGTGVREQYF,TGTGCCAGCAGCGCGTCCGGGACAGGGGTGAGGGAGCAGTACTTC,TRBJ2-7,few,TRBD1,TRBV9